This T cell receptor (beta chain) is from a study of blood T cell repertoires in COVID-19. About the research overall: Sources were T cells, B-cell-depleted T cells, or PBMCs; the material itself was cDNA or gDNA.

Germline loops: CDR1 KGHDR, CDR2 SFDVKD. The V and J ends lost 5 bases and 0 bases, in that order; junction bases with no gene match: 10. This CDR3 has 18 residues. Participants came from some 26 US areas, aged about 18 to 89 years. Categorization into cohorts depended on clinical history that participants reported. The study counted Cohort 3 donors as recovered given two negative PCRs, clearance, or symptom resolution. Assay used: immunoSEQ multiplex PCR; TCRdb lists only in-frame clones, some missing. The sample shows hundreds of thousands of clones, roughly 89% of them seen only once. The rearrangement uses TRBV24-1 and TRBJ2-2, with TRBD2 matching over 8 bases. The clonotype was recovered from a man aged 60 to 75 who had recovered from COVID-19. The sequenced material came from PBMCs or T cells enriched from blood (not recorded which). This CDR3 is CATSGGATSGANTGELFF. The CDR3 DNA follows: TGTGCCACCAGTGGGGGGGCAACTAGCGGAGCGAACACCGGGGAGCTGTTTTTT.